The 25 T cell receptor beta chains reported below all come from one sample, sequenced in a study of cytomegalovirus exposure and HLA in healthy donors. PCR involved 60 Vbeta and 13 Jbeta primers. Assay used: immunoSEQ multiplex PCR; TCRdb lists only in-frame clones, some missing. This table has roughly 200,000 clones, roughly 74% appearing once. Sequences were obtained from PBMCs. Receptors were obtained from a female donor in good health and CMV-seronegative.

The rearrangement links TRBV19 to TRBJ2-1, with D perhaps TRBD2 (6 bases). The V and J ends lost 11 bases and 3 bases respectively, with 11 bases between them. The CDR3 extends over 12 amino acids. Germline CDR1 is LNHDA and CDR2 is SQIVND (reference sequence). CDR3 in DNA: TGTGCCGTTTCAGCGGGCTACAATGAGCAGTTCTTC. Its protein product is CAVSAGYNEQFF.

Only one count was recorded for this clone. The V and J genes are TRBV2 and TRBJ2-5, with 12 bases matching TRBD2. The J call may be wrong; the DNA end is better matched by TRBJ2-7. Germline CDR1 SNHLY, CDR2 FYNNEI. CDR3 length: 15 residues. CDR3 bases: TGTGCCAGCAGGGACCCTAGCGGGGGGGCTTACGAGCAGTACTTC. The encoded protein is CASRDPSGGAYEQYF.

The CDR3 region is CASSIWGQNQAFF. The CDR3 region has the DNA TGTGCCAGTAGTATTTGGGGACAGAACCAAGCTTTCTTT. The chain couples TRBV19 to TRBJ1-1, with TRBD1 matching over 7 bases. This CDR3 has 13 residues. Germline CDR1 LNHDA, CDR2 SQIVND (reference sequence). The V gene end was trimmed by 3 bases and the J gene end by 9 bases; junction bases not matched to a gene: 7.

The DNA for the CDR3 is TGCGCCAGCAGCCGACACGCCGGGACTAGCGAGGCCGGGGAGCTGTTTTTT. It yields the protein CASSRHAGTSEAGELFF. This chain joins TRBV4-1 and TRBJ2-2; 10 bases agree with TRBD2. CDR3 length: 17 residues. CDR1 and CDR2 (germline): MGHRA, YSYEKL. V was clipped by 4 bases and J by 6 bases; unmatched bases: 11.

The chain employs TRBV29-1 and TRBJ2-1, with 9 bases that match TRBD2. J gave up 1 base and V 3 bases, and 4 bases lay outside the gene matches. This CDR3 has 15 amino acids. CDR1 is SQVTM, CDR2 ANQGSEA, per germline. The CDR3 bases are TGCAGCGTTGAGGGAGCGGGGGGTTCCTACAATGAGCAGTTCTTC. Protein product: CSVEGAGGSYNEQFF.

The V call is TRBV6-5, the J call TRBJ2-6; D unclear. V lost 0 bases, J lost 2 bases, and 8 bases lay in between. The germline V gene encodes CDR1 MNHEY and CDR2 SVGAGI. The CDR3 covers 16 residues. The CDR3 DNA sequence: TGTGCCAGCAGTTACTCGTTTGACACTGGGGCCAACGTCCTGACTTTC. As protein: CASSYSFDTGANVLTF.

The gene calls are TRBV19 and TRBJ2-6, with 9 bases matching TRBD2. The CDR3 contains 19 residues. Trimming at V came to 3 bases and at J to 2 bases, leaving 11 bases not matched to a gene. Germline V CDR1 and CDR2: LNHDA, SQIVND (reference sequence). DNA of the CDR3: TGTGCCAGTAGTATGAGGTTAGCGGGGGCTCGGACTGGGGCCAACGTCCTGACTTTC. Translation gives CASSMRLAGARTGANVLTF.

This chain joins TRBV2 and TRBJ1-1; D possibly corresponds to TRBD1 (6 bases). This CDR3 comprises 16 residues. Trimming left V 6 bases short and J 0 bases short, with 17 bases between. From germline, CDR1 is SNHLY and CDR2 FYNNEI. The CDR3 region has the DNA TGTGCCAGCAGAATGGGACAAACCTACTTGAACACTGAAGCTTTCTTT. Protein product: CASRMGQTYLNTEAFF.

The chain combines TRBV7-9 with TRBJ1-1; unclear D gene. The germline gives CDR1 SEHNR, CDR2 FQNEAQ (reference sequence). The CDR3 totals 13 residues. Trimming cost V 3 bases and J 2 bases, with 7 bases left between them. CDR3 amino acids: CASSFSFNTEAFF. The CDR3 nucleotides are TGTGCCAGCAGCTTTTCTTTTAACACTGAAGCTTTCTTT.

This chain connects TRBV4-2 to TRBJ2-7; 10 nucleotides line up with TRBD2. This CDR3 is 16 amino acids long. V was pared by 0 bases and J by 2 bases, with 4 bases of the junction left unmatched. Germline-derived CDR1 and CDR2 are LGHNA and YNFKEQ. CDR3 protein: CASSQETSGLTYEQYF. In nucleotides, the CDR3 is TGTGCCAGCAGCCAAGAGACTAGCGGGCTTACCTACGAGCAGTACTTC.

The CDR3 DNA reads TGTGCCATGGGGGGACAGGACGGCCAAGAGACCCAGTACTTC. Translation gives CAMGGQDGQETQYF. This rearrangement joins TRBV10-3 to TRBJ2-5, with 8 bases that match TRBD1. The CDR3 totals 14 residues. The germline gives CDR1 ENHRY, CDR2 SYGVKD. Losses at the gene ends were 9 bases for V and 1 base for J; bases not matched to a gene: 7.

The chain carries TRBV9 and TRBJ1-2; tentatively, D is TRBD1 (6 bases). Germline lookup yields CDR1 SGDLS and CDR2 YYNGEE. V lost 3 bases and J 3 bases, leaving 12 bases between the germline ends. This CDR3 is built from 14 residues. The chain's CDR3 is CASSASPGDYGYTF. The DNA for the CDR3 is TGTGCCAGCAGCGCGTCGCCAGGGGACTATGGCTACACCTTC.

In nucleotides, the CDR3 is TGTGCCAGCAGACCCTTGGACAGCCGTAATCAGCCCCAGCATTTT. This encodes CASRPLDSRNQPQHF. V and J are TRBV2 and TRBJ1-5; possibly TRBD1 for D (6 bases). Germline V CDR1 and CDR2: SNHLY, FYNNEI. CDR3 length: 15 amino acids. Trimming stripped 6 bases from V and 4 bases from J, with 16 bases between.

The chain joins TRBV21-1 to TRBJ1-1; the D call of TRBD1 is as the table states it, not checked on the DNA. TRBV21-1 corresponds to a pseudogene. The CDR3 totals 14 residues. The CDR3 sequence is CASAQDRGRTEAFF. Here the CDR3 DNA reads TGTGCCAGCGCTCAAGACAGGGGAAGGACTGAAGCTTTCTTT.

The chain joins TRBV7-9 to TRBJ2-3, with 7 bases aligning to TRBD2. Per germline, CDR1 SEHNR and CDR2 FQNEAQ (reference sequence). The CDR3 contains 16 residues. V was pared by 8 bases and J by 3 bases, with 14 bases of the junction left unmatched. In DNA, the CDR3 is TGTGCCAGCCCCAGCCTATCGGGGGGTGGAACAGATACGCAGTATTTT. This translates into CASPSLSGGGTDTQYF.

The chain links TRBV29-1 to TRBJ1-2; D ambiguous. Germline-derived CDR1 and CDR2 are SQVTM and ANQGSEA. Trimming left V 6 bases short and J 4 bases short, with 15 bases between. The CDR3 consists of 13 residues. For the CDR3, the DNA is TGCAGCGTGGCGACGGGAAGGACCTATGGCTACACCTTC. Its translation: CSVATGRTYGYTF.

This rearrangement joins TRBV4-1 to TRBJ2-3; 10 nucleotides line up with TRBD2. The CDR3 runs 16 residues. CDR1 is MGHRA, CDR2 YSYEKL, per germline. The V and J ends lost 6 bases and 1 base, in that order; junction bases with no gene match: 7. The CDR3 loop reads CASRPIAGGRTDTQYF. The CDR3 DNA reads as TGCGCCAGCAGACCTATAGCGGGGGGACGCACAGATACGCAGTATTTT.

This clone was seen more than once but under ten times. The CDR3 loop reads CASSRGTGGYGYTF. CDR3 nucleotides: TGTGCCAGCAGCCGGGGGACAGGAGGCTATGGCTACACCTTC. The rearrangement joins TRBV7-2 to TRBJ1-2; 8 nucleotides match TRBD1. The V and J ends lost 5 bases and 4 bases, in that order; junction bases with no gene match: 6. CDR1 is SGHTA and CDR2 is FQGNSA in the germline V gene. The CDR3 is 14 amino acids.

V and J are TRBV2 and TRBJ2-7, with 8 bases that match TRBD2. V lost 3 bases and J lost 0; bases outside the gene matches: 4. Germline V gene lookup returns CDR1 SNHLY and CDR2 FYNNEI. This CDR3 has 15 residues. CDR3 in amino acids: CASSESAGASYEQYF. The CDR3 DNA is TGTGCCAGCAGTGAGTCAGCGGGGGCCTCCTACGAGCAGTACTTC.

The chain recombines TRBV7-8 with TRBJ2-7; 9 bases map to TRBD2. Unmatched junction bases numbered 11, after V lost 2 bases and J lost 3 bases. This CDR3 is built from 17 residues. Germline CDR1 and CDR2: SGHVS and FQNEAQ. The CDR3, as DNA: TGTGCCAGCAGCTTAAAGGGCGGCGGGAGGGTTCGCTACGAGCAGTACTTC. Amino acid sequence: CASSLKGGGRVRYEQYF.

The rearrangement joins TRBV5-6 to TRBJ1-5; no reliable D call. CDR1 is SGHDT, CDR2 YYEEEE, per germline. The germline V and J ends were trimmed by 1 base and 6 bases, with 14 bases remaining between them. The CDR3 is 15 residues long. The CDR3 DNA reads TGTGCCAGCAGCTTGTATTCAGGTCTGGGTCAGCCCCAGCATTTT. Protein product: CASSLYSGLGQPQHF.

The rearrangement joins TRBV4-3 to TRBJ2-2, with TRBD2 matching over 8 bases. The CDR3 extends over 16 amino acids. CDR1 is LGHNA, CDR2 YSLEER, per germline. The J segment lost 3 bases and the V segment lost 2 bases, leaving 5 bases of the junction unmatched. Here the CDR3 reads CASSQSATSDTGELFF. The CDR3 coding sequence is TGCGCCAGCAGCCAAAGCGCGACTAGCGACACCGGGGAGCTGTTTTTT.

This chain uses TRBV19 with TRBJ1-3, with TRBD1 identical over 8 bases. This CDR3 is built from 19 residues. CDR1 LNHDA and CDR2 SQIVND come from the germline V gene (reference sequence). J lost 2 bases, V lost 10 bases, and 22 bases had no gene match. The CDR3 reads CATTPRGRGQFFTGNTIYF. The CDR3 region has the DNA TGTGCCACAACTCCTAGGGGCAGGGGGCAATTTTTTACTGGAAACACCATATATTTT.

The rearrangement joins TRBV5-1 to TRBJ2-7; 9 bases line up with TRBD2. Germline lookup yields CDR1 SGHRS and CDR2 YFSETQ. Germline trimming cut 4 bases from V and 1 base from J; bases unmatched to any gene: 15. CDR3 length: 18 amino acids. CDR3 residues: CASSRTPLGGRASYEQYF. The CDR3 coding sequence is TGCGCCAGCAGCCGAACCCCGTTAGGCGGGAGGGCTTCCTACGAGCAGTACTTC.

This rearrangement joins TRBV7-2 to TRBJ2-4, with a possible D match to TRBD2 (6 bases). Trimming removed 3 bases at V and 5 bases at J, with 11 bases between. The CDR3 runs 14 residues. CDR1 SGHTA and CDR2 FQGNSA come from the germline V gene. CDR3 sequence: CASSFAGSQNIQYF. The CDR3 nucleotides are TGTGCCAGCAGCTTTGCCGGGAGTCAAAACATTCAGTACTTC.